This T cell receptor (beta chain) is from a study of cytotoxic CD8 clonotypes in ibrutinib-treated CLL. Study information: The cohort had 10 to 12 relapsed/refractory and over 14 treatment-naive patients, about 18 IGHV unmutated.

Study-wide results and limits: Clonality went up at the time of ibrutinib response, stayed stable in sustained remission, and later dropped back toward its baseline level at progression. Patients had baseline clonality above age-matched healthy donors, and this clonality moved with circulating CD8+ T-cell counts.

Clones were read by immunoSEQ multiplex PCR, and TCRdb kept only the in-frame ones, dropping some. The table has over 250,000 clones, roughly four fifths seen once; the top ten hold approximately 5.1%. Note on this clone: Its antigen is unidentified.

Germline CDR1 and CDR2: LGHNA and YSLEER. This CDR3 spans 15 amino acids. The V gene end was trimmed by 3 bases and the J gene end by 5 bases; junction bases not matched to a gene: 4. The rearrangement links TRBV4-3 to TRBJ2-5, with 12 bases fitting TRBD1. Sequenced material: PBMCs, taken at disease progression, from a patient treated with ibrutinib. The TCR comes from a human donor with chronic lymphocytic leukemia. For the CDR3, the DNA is TGCGCCAGCAGCCATGGGACAGGGGGCCGGGAGACCCAGTACTTC. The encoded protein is CASSHGTGGRETQYF.